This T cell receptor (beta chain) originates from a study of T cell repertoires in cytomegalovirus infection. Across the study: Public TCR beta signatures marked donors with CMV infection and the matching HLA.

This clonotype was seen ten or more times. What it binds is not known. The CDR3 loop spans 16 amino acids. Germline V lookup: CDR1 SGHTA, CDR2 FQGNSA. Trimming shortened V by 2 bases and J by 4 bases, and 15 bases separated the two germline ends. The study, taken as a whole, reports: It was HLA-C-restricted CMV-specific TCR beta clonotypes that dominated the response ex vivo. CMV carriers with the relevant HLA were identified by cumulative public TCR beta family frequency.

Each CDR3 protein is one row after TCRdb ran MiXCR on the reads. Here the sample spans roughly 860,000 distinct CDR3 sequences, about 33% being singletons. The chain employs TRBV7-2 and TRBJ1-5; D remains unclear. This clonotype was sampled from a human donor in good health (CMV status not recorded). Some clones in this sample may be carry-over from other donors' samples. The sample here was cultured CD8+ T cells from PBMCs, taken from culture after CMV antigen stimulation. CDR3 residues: CASSLNGQKGNQPQHF. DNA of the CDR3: TGTGCCAGCAGCTTAAATGGGCAGAAAGGGAATCAGCCCCAGCATTTT.